Listed below are T cell receptor beta chains from one sample, sequenced in a study of blood T cell repertoires in COVID-19. Sequencing used immunoSEQ multiplex PCR; TCRdb keeps in-frame clones, though not all of them. The sample contains roughly 200,000 clones, around 90% of which appear only once. Sequencing used PBMCs or T cells enriched from blood (not recorded which). These receptors all stem from a woman aged 25 to 39 who had recovered from COVID-19. Both conserved end residues are part of each CDR3. The D gene is left open where the match is weak. Clone size is not always given. Where it is, it says once, few, many or a class for expanded clones.

clone_size	d_call	v_call	j_call	cdr3_aa	cdr3_nt
.	.	TRBV5-1	TRBJ1-1	CASRVVGGTEAFF	TGCGCCAGCAGGGTGGTCGGGGGCACTGAAGCTTTCTTT
.	.	TRBV30	TRBJ1-5	CAWSLGQNNQPQHF	TGTGCCTGGAGTTTAGGACAGAACAATCAGCCCCAGCATTTT
.	TRBD1	TRBV10-3	TRBJ2-7	CAISESSMASGGEQYF	TGTGCCATCAGTGAGTCGTCTATGGCCTCAGGGGGCGAGCAGTACTTC
.	TRBD2	TRBV7-2	TRBJ2-5	CASSPGLAQTQYF	TGTGCCAGCAGCCCAGGACTAGCGCAGACCCAGTACTTC
.	.	TRBV6-2/TRBV6-3	TRBJ2-3	CASSFSVDTQYF	TGTGCCAGCAGTTTTAGCGTGGATACGCAGTATTTT
.	TRBD1	TRBV6-5	TRBJ1-2	CASKRARGVNSYTF	TGTGCCAGCAAGAGGGCCAGGGGGGTTAATAGCTACACCTTC
.	TRBD1	TRBV2	TRBJ1-2	CASSGQGVGYGYTF	TGTGCCAGCAGCGGACAGGGGGTGGGCTATGGCTACACCTTC
once	.	TRBV12-3/TRBV12-4	TRBJ2-3	CASSNQGSDTQYF	TGTGCCAGCAGTAATCAGGGTTCAGATACGCAGTATTTT
.	TRBD2	TRBV6-2/TRBV6-3	TRBJ2-1	CASSYSSGGAESYNEQFF	TGTGCCAGCAGTTATTCTAGCGGGGGGGCCGAGAGCTACAATGAGCAGTTCTTC
.	TRBD2	TRBV3-1/TRBV3-2	TRBJ2-3	CASTPLGLAGSTDTQYF	TGTGCCAGCACCCCCCTGGGACTAGCGGGGAGCACAGATACGCAGTATTTT
.	.	TRBV29-1	TRBJ2-1	CSLGRSYNEQFF	TGCAGCCTTGGGAGATCCTACAATGAGCAGTTCTTC
.	TRBD1	TRBV28	TRBJ2-1	CASSLVGDSSSYNEQFF	TGTGCCAGCAGCCTAGTCGGGGACAGCAGCTCCTACAATGAGCAGTTCTTC
.	.	TRBV7-9	TRBJ1-2	CASSLQGSDGYTF	TGTGCCAGCAGCTTACAGGGGTCGGACGGCTACACCTTC
.	TRBD1	TRBV6-2/TRBV6-3	TRBJ2-7	CASSYSWDRGRYEQYF	TGTGCCAGCAGTTACTCGTGGGACAGGGGGCGCTACGAGCAGTACTTC
.	.	TRBV25-1	TRBJ1-2	CASRKTGLGYTF	TGTGCCAGCAGGAAAACAGGGCTCGGCTACACCTTC
.	TRBD1	TRBV5-1	TRBJ1-1	CASSKRQGLNTEAFF	TGCGCCAGCAGCAAGAGACAGGGTTTGAACACTGAAGCTTTCTTT
.	TRBD1	TRBV5-1	TRBJ1-6	CASSFGQGVIALHF	TGCGCCAGCAGCTTCGGACAGGGAGTTATAGCCCTCCACTTT
.	.	TRBV2	TRBJ2-5	CASSELEAARRDF	TGTGCCAGCAGTGAATTGGAGGCGGCACGCCGGGACTTC